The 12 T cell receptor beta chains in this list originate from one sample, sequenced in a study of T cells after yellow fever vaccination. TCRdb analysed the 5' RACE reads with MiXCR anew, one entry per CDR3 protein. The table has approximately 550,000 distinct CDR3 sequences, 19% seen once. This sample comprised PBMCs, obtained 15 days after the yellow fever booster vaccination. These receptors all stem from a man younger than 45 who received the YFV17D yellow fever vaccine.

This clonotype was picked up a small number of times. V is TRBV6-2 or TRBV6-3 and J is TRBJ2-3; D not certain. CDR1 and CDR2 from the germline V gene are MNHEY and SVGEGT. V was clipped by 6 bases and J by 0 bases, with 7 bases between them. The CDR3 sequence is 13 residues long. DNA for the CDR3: TGTGCCAGCAGGCGATCTAGCACAGATACGCAGTATTTT. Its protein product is CASRRSSTDTQYF.

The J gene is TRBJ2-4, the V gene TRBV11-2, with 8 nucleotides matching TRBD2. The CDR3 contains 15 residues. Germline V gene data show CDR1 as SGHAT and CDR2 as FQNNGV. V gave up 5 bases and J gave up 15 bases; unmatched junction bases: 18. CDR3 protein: CASSPIRGTRGWLYF. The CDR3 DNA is TGTGCCAGCAGCCCGATTAGGGGGACTAGAGGATGGCTGTACTTC. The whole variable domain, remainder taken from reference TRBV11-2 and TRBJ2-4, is EAGVAQSPRYKIIEKRQSVAFWCNPISGHATLYWYQQILGQGPKLLIQFQNNGVVDDSQLPKDRFSAERLKGVDSTLKIQPAKLEDSAVYLCASSPIRGTRGWLYFGAGTRLSVL.

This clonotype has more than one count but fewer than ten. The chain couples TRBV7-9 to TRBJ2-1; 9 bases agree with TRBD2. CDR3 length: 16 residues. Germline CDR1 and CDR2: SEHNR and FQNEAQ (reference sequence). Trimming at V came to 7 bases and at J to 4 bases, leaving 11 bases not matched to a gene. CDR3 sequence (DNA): TGTGCCAGCATCCCCCACCCTAGCGGGATTTACAATGAGCAGTTCTTC. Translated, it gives CASIPHPSGIYNEQFF.

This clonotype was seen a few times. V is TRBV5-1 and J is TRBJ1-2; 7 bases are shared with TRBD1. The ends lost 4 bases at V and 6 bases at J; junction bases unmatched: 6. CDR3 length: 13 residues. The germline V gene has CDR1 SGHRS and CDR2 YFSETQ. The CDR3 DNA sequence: TGCGCCAGCAGCGGCAGGCAGGGGGATGGCTACACCTTC. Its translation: CASSGRQGDGYTF.

CDR3 DNA sequence: TGCGCCAGCAGCTTCATGAGGGGGTCCTCACCCCTCCACTTT. Translating it yields CASSFMRGSSPLHF. The chain recombines TRBV5-1 with TRBJ1-6; D may be TRBD1 (6 bases). The CDR3 totals 14 residues. V was trimmed by 2 bases and J by 10 bases, leaving 13 bases between them. The V gene's germline CDR1 is SGHRS and CDR2 YFSETQ.

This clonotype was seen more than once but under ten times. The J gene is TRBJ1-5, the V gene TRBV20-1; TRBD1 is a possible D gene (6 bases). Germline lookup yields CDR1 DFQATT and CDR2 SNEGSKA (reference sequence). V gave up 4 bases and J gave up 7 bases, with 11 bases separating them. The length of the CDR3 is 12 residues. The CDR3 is CSAIHRDQPQHF. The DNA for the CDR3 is TGCAGTGCTATACACAGGGACCAGCCCCAGCATTTT.

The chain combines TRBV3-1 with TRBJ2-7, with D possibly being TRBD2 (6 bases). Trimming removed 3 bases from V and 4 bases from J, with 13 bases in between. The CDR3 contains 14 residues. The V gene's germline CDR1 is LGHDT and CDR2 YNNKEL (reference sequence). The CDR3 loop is CASSHDGSPYEQYF. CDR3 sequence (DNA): TGTGCCAGCAGCCACGACGGGAGTCCGTACGAGCAGTACTTC.

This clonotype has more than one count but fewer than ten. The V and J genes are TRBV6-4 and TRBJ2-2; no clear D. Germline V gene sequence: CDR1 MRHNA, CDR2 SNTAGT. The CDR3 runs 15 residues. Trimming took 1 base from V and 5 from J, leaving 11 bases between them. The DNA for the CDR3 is TGTGCCAGCAGTGACTACCCCCGACGGACCGGGGAGCTGTTTTTT. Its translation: CASSDYPRRTGELFF.

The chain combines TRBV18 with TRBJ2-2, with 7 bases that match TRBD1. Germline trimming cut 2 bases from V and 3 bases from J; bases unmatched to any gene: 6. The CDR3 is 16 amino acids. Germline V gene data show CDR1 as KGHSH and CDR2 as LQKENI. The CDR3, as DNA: TGTGCCAGCTCACCATACCGTGACAGGGACACCGGGGAGCTGTTTTTT. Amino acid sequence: CASSPYRDRDTGELFF.

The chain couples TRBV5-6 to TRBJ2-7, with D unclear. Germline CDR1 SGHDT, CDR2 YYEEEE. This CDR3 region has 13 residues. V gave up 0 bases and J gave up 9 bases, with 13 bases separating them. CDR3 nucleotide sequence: TGTGCCAGCAGCTTGGCTCGGACCAACGGGCAGTACTTC. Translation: CASSLARTNGQYF.

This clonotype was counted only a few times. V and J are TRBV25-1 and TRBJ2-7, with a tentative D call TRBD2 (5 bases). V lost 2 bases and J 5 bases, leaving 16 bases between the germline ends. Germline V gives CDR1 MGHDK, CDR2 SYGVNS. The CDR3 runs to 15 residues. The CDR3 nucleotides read TGTGCCAGCAGTGAAAACCCTAGCATCAATAACGAGCAGTACTTC. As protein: CASSENPSINNEQYF.

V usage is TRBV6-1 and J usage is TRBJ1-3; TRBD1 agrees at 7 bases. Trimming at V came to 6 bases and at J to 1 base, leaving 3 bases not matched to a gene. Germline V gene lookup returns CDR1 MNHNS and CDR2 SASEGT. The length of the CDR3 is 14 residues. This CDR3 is CASRIRGSGNTIYF. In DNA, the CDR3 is TGTGCCAGCAGGATCAGGGGGTCTGGAAACACCATATATTTT.